Listed below are T cell receptor beta chains from one sample, sequenced in a study of T-cell memory formation after mild COVID-19. In TCRdb, the 5' RACE reads were re-called with MiXCR into one record per CDR3 protein. The table shows just over 350,000 distinct CDR3 sequences, with approximately 15% occurring only once. Source material: PBMCs or a T cell subset sorted from them (not recorded which). All receptors derive from a man between 18 and 29 years old who had mild COVID-19 (a few samples of this study predate the infection). Cell type and time point are not known. The CDR3 runs from the conserved cysteine through the conserved F or W. Size is stated for part of the rows, as once, few or many counts, or as a class when the clone is expanded.

j_call: TRBJ2-2
v_call: TRBV13
clone_size: .
cdr3_aa: CASSDGQRNTGELFF

j_call: TRBJ2-7
v_call: TRBV7-9
clone_size: .
cdr3_aa: CASRLTLSYEQYF

j_call: TRBJ2-2
v_call: TRBV29-1
clone_size: .
cdr3_aa: CSTTPRGGGTGELFF

j_call: TRBJ1-6
v_call: TRBV6-1
clone_size: .
cdr3_aa: CATFDRGYAPLHF

j_call: TRBJ2-3
v_call: TRBV11-3
clone_size: .
cdr3_aa: CASSLDRLAGTDTQYF

j_call: TRBJ2-3
v_call: TRBV28
clone_size: few
cdr3_aa: CASRDVGKGTQYF

j_call: TRBJ2-3
v_call: TRBV10-3
clone_size: .
cdr3_aa: CAISGFTDTQYF

j_call: TRBJ2-3
v_call: TRBV4-2
clone_size: few
cdr3_aa: CASSPYTSGGADTQYF

j_call: TRBJ2-1
v_call: TRBV5-4
clone_size: .
cdr3_aa: CASSRGQQRGYNEQFF

j_call: TRBJ1-2
v_call: TRBV20-1
clone_size: few
cdr3_aa: CSARDQTGTGYTF

j_call: TRBJ2-1
v_call: TRBV5-1
clone_size: .
cdr3_aa: CASSLTGSNVQFF

j_call: TRBJ1-4
v_call: TRBV18
clone_size: .
cdr3_aa: CASSPKPPRTNEKLFF

j_call: TRBJ1-1
v_call: TRBV9
clone_size: few
cdr3_aa: CASRGGGTEAFF

j_call: TRBJ2-3
v_call: TRBV5-1
clone_size: .
cdr3_aa: CASRPGGYTDTQYF

j_call: TRBJ2-3
v_call: TRBV6-6
clone_size: many
cdr3_aa: CASRPSELHTDTQYF

j_call: TRBJ2-5
v_call: TRBV20-1
clone_size: .
cdr3_aa: CSALRSLAGTFQETQYF

j_call: TRBJ2-3
v_call: TRBV6-2/TRBV6-3
clone_size: few
cdr3_aa: CASSYGSGNSEYF

j_call: TRBJ1-2
v_call: TRBV9
clone_size: many
cdr3_aa: CASSPGGRGGDGYTF

j_call: TRBJ2-5
v_call: TRBV7-9
clone_size: few
cdr3_aa: CASGQGAETQYF

j_call: TRBJ1-1
v_call: TRBV9
clone_size: .
cdr3_aa: CASSVGWGTEAFF

j_call: TRBJ2-1
v_call: TRBV11-3
clone_size: few
cdr3_aa: CASSSDSNEQFF

j_call: TRBJ2-7
v_call: TRBV3-1
clone_size: .
cdr3_aa: CASSHATASYEQYF

j_call: TRBJ2-3
v_call: TRBV6-5
clone_size: .
cdr3_aa: CASSYSAGGPPNTQYF

j_call: TRBJ2-5
v_call: TRBV7-9
clone_size: .
cdr3_aa: CASDSGGGDRETQYF

j_call: TRBJ2-5
v_call: TRBV10-3
clone_size: .
cdr3_aa: CASRDQGTETQYF

j_call: TRBJ1-4
v_call: TRBV20-1
clone_size: many
cdr3_aa: CSASETLATNEKLFF

j_call: TRBJ1-1
v_call: TRBV7-2
clone_size: many
cdr3_aa: CASSLVVNTEAFF

j_call: TRBJ2-3
v_call: TRBV7-9
clone_size: .
cdr3_aa: CASSSGTGGIDTQYF

j_call: TRBJ2-1
v_call: TRBV11-3
clone_size: few
cdr3_aa: CASSFSGLANEQFF

j_call: TRBJ2-5
v_call: TRBV12-3/TRBV12-4
clone_size: .
cdr3_aa: CASSRGVGETQYF

j_call: TRBJ2-5
v_call: TRBV3-1
clone_size: .
cdr3_aa: CASSQSRMDETQYF

j_call: TRBJ2-1
v_call: TRBV7-8
clone_size: .
cdr3_aa: CASSPIGASYNEQFF

j_call: TRBJ1-5
v_call: TRBV19
clone_size: few
cdr3_aa: CASSDRAREPQHF